This T cell receptor (beta chain) was obtained from a study of T-cell reconstitution after alpha-beta-depleted transplantation in children. Using unique molecular identifiers, the investigators prepared the TCRbeta library. TCRdb called the PCR reads again in MiXCR, with one record for every CDR3 protein. The data contain about half a million distinct CDR3 sequences, about an eighth of them seen just once; the ten biggest clones take up about 6%. Germline CDR1 and CDR2: DFQATT and SNEGSKA (reference sequence). V lost 0 bases, J lost 5 bases, and 11 bases lay in between. CDR3 size: 15 residues. This clonotype showed up many times.

The receptor was derived from a human donor who donated a stem cell graft to a child with combined immunodeficiency. The chain has TRBV20-1 and TRBJ1-6; D ambiguous. This material consisted of PBMCs from the stem cell graft donor, taken from the stem cell graft. CDR3 sequence (DNA): TGCAGTGCTAGAGATATTTCCGGAGATAATTCACCCCTCCACTTT. Amino acids: CSARDISGDNSPLHF.